This is a list of T cell receptor beta chains from one sample in a study of identical twins. Each CDR3 protein gets one entry after TCRdb re-called the 5' RACE reads with MiXCR. Among some 1,700,000 distinct CDR3 sequences, under 35% were seen once, and the ten largest hold about 0.25%. The specimen was cord blood. These TCRs come from a newborn girl in good health. The CDR3 runs from the conserved cysteine through the conserved F or W. The D gene is left open where the match is weak. Size is omitted from some rows. Given values are once, few, many or a class for expanded clones.

size	D	V	J	CDR3	DNA
NA	TRBD1	TRBV12-3/TRBV12-4	TRBJ2-5	CASRGQGLLQETQYF	TGTGCCAGCAGGGGACAGGGCCTATTACAAGAGACCCAGTACTTC
few	TRBD1	TRBV12-3/TRBV12-4	TRBJ1-5	CASTTDRVQPQHF	TGTGCCAGCACTACCGACAGGGTCCAGCCCCAGCATTTT
NA	TRBD2	TRBV3-1	TRBJ2-1	CASSQLRGTSGSNEQFF	TGTGCCAGCAGCCAACTCCGAGGGACTAGCGGAAGCAATGAGCAGTTCTTC
NA	TRBD1	TRBV3-1	TRBJ1-5	CASSQTGQGNQPQHF	TGTGCCAGCAGCCAGACGGGACAGGGGAATCAGCCCCAGCATTTT
NA	NA	TRBV7-2	TRBJ2-1	CASSFRELNEQFF	TGTGCCAGCAGCTTCCGAGAGCTCAATGAGCAGTTCTTC
NA	NA	TRBV4-1	TRBJ1-2	CASSKSGGQDYGYTF	TGCGCCAGCAGCAAAAGCGGGGGGCAGGACTATGGCTACACCTTC
NA	NA	TRBV7-9	TRBJ1-4	CASSLALGGFNEKLFF	TGTGCCAGCAGCTTAGCGCTAGGGGGTTTTAATGAAAAACTGTTTTTT
NA	TRBD2	TRBV28	TRBJ2-1	CASSFVSGRASDEQFF	TGTGCCAGCAGTTTCGTAAGCGGGAGAGCGTCCGATGAGCAGTTCTTC
NA	TRBD2	TRBV5-1	TRBJ2-1	CASSLSLAGRDNEQFF	TGCGCCAGCAGCCTTTCTTTAGCGGGGAGAGACAATGAGCAGTTCTTC
NA	NA	TRBV20-1	TRBJ2-7	CSARDRLRLYNEQYF	TGCAGTGCTAGAGATCGCTTGCGCCTCTACAATGAGCAGTACTTC
few	NA	TRBV11-2	TRBJ1-2	CASSLVARPYGYTF	TGTGCCAGCAGCTTAGTGGCAAGGCCTTATGGCTACACCTTC
NA	NA	TRBV7-2	TRBJ1-4	CASSLKRATNEKLFF	TGTGCCAGCAGCTTGAAAAGGGCAACTAATGAAAAACTGTTTTTT
NA	NA	TRBV6-2/TRBV6-3	TRBJ1-6	CASTLSGYSPLHF	TGTGCCAGCACCTTATCCGGGTATTCACCCCTCCACTTT
few	TRBD2	TRBV7-8	TRBJ2-5	CASSLARLAGAGRETQYF	TGTGCCAGCAGCTTAGCGCGTCTAGCGGGAGCCGGTAGGGAGACCCAGTACTTC
NA	TRBD2	TRBV15	TRBJ2-1	CATSSELAGEYNEQFF	TGTGCCACCAGCAGCGAGTTAGCGGGAGAATACAATGAGCAGTTCTTC